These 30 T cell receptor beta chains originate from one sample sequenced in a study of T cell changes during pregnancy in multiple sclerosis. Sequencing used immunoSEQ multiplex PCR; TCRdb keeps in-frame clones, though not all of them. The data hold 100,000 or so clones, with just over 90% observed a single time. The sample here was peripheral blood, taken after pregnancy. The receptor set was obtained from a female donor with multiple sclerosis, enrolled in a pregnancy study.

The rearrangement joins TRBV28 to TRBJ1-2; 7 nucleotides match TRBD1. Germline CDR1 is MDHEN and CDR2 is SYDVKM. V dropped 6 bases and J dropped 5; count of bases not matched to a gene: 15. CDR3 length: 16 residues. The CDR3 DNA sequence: TGTGCCAGCAGCTCCGGGACAGCCAGTTTAGGTTATGGCTACACCTTC. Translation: CASSSGTASLGYGYTF.

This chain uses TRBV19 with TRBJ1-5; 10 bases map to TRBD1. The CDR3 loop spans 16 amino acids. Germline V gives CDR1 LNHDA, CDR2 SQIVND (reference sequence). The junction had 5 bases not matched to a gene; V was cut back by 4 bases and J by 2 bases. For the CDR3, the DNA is TGTGCCAGTAGTAACCTCGGACAGGGGGGCAATCAGCCCCAGCATTTT. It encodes CASSNLGQGGNQPQHF.

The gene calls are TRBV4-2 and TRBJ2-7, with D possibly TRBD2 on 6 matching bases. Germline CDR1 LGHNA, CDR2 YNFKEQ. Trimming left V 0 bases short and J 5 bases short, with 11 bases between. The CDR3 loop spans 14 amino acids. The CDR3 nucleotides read TGTGCCAGCAGCCAAGATCTAGGAGGGCACGAGCAGTACTTC. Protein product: CASSQDLGGHEQYF.

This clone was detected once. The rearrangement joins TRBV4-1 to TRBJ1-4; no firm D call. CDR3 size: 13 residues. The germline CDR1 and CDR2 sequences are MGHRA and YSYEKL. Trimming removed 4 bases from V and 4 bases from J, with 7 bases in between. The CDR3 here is CASSLVVNEKLFF. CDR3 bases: TGCGCCAGCAGCCTAGTGGTTAATGAAAAACTGTTTTTT.

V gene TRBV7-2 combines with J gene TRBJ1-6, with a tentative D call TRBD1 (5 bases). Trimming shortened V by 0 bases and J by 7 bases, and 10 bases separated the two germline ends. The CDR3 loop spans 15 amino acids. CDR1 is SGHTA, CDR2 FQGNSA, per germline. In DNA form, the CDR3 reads TGTGCCAGCAGCTTAGCTGGGGCAGAAAATTCACCCCTCCACTTT. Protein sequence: CASSLAGAENSPLHF.

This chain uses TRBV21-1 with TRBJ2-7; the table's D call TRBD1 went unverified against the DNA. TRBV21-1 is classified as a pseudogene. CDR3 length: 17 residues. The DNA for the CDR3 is TGTGCCAGCAGCCGACCTATTGGACGCAGGGGGCTGGACGAGCAGTACTTC. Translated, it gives CASSRPIGRRGLDEQYF.

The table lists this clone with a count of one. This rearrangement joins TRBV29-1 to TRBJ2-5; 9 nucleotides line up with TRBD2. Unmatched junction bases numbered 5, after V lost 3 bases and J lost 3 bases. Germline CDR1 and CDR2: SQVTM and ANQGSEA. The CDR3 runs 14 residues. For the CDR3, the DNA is TGCAGCGTTGACGGTAGCGGGGGAAAAGAGACCCAGTACTTC. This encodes CSVDGSGGKETQYF.

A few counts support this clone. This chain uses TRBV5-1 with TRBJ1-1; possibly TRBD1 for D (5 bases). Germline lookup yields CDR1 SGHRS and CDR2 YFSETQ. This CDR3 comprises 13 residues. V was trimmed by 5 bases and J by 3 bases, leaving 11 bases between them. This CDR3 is CASRLTVYTEAFF. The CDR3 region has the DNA TGCGCCAGCAGGCTGACAGTGTACACTGAAGCTTTCTTT.

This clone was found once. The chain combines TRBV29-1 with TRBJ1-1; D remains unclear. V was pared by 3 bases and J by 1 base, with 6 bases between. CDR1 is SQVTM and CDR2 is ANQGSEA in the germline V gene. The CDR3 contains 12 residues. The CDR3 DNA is TGCAGCGTTGACGCAGGGAACACTGAAGCTTTCTTT. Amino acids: CSVDAGNTEAFF.

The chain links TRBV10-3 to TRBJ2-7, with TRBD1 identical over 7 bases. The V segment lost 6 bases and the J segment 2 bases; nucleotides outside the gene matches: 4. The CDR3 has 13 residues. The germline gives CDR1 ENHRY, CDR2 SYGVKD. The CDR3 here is CAIRGDSPYEQYF. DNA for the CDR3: TGTGCCATCAGGGGGGACAGCCCCTACGAGCAGTACTTC.

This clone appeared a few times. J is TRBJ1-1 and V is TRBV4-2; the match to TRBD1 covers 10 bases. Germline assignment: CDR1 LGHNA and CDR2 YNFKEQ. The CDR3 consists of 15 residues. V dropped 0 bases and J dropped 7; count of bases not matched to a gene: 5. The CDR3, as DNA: TGTGCCAGCAGCCAAGATGGGGACAGGGGAAATGAAGCTTTCTTT. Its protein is CASSQDGDRGNEAFF.

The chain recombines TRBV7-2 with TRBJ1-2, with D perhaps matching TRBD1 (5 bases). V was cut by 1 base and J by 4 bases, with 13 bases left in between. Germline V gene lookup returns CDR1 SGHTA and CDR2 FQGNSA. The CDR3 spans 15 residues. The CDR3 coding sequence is TGTGCCAGCAGCTTAGATCCAGGGAATAGCTATGGCTACACCTTC. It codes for CASSLDPGNSYGYTF.

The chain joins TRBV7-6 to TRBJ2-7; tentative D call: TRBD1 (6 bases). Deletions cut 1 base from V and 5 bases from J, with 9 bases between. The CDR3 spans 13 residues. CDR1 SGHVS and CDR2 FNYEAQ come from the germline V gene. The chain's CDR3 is CASSLDRENEQYF. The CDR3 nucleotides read TGTGCCAGCAGCTTAGACAGGGAAAACGAGCAGTACTTC.

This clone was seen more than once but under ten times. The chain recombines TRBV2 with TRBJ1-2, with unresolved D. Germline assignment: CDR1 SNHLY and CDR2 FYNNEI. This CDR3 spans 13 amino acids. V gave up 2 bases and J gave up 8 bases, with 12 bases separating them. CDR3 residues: CASSELIRGGYTF. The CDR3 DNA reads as TGTGCCAGCAGTGAATTGATAAGAGGGGGCTACACCTTC.

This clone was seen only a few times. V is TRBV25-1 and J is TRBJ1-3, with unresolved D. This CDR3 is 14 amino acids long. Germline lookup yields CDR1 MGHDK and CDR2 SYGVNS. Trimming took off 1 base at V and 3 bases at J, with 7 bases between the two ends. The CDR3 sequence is CASSEWGGGNTIYF. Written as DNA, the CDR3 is TGTGCCAGCAGTGAATGGGGAGGTGGAAACACCATATATTTT.

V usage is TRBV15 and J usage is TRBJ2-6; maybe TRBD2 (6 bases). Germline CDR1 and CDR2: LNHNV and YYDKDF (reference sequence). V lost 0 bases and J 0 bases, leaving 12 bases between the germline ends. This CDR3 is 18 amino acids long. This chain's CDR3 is CATSREEGSGSGANVLTF. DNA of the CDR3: TGTGCCACCAGCAGAGAGGAGGGGTCGGGCTCTGGGGCCAACGTCCTGACTTTC. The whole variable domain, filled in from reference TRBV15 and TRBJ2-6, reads DAMVIQNPRYQVTQFGKPVTLSCSQTLNHNVMYWYQQKSSQAPKLLFHYYDKDFNNEADTPDNFQSRRPNTSFCFLDIRSPGLGDTAMYLCATSREEGSGSGANVLTFGAGSRLTVL.

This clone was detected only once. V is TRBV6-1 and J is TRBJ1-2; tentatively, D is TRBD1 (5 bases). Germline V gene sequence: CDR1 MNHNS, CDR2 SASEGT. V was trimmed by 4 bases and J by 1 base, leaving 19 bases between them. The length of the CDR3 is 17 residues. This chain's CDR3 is CASSGPPGTSINYGYTF. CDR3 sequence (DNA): TGTGCCAGCAGTGGCCCGCCCGGGACTTCCATTAACTATGGCTACACCTTC.

Here the CDR3 DNA reads TGTGCCAGCAGTGGAGGGAATGAAAAACTGTTTTTT. It translates to CASSGGNEKLFF. The chain joins TRBV6-6 to TRBJ1-4; D is unclear. V gave up 5 bases and J gave up 5 bases, with 6 bases separating them. This CDR3 contains 12 residues. Germline CDR1 MNHNY, CDR2 SVGAGI (reference sequence).

CDR3 bases: TGTGCCAGCAGTGAAGCGGTGTCGGGGGGCCCTCAGCCCCAGCATTTT. Translation: CASSEAVSGGPQPQHF. The V gene is TRBV6-1, the J gene TRBJ1-5; D may be TRBD1 (6 bases). Germline V lookup: CDR1 MNHNS, CDR2 SASEGT. Trimming removed 0 bases from V and 6 bases from J, with 15 bases in between. CDR3 length: 16 residues.

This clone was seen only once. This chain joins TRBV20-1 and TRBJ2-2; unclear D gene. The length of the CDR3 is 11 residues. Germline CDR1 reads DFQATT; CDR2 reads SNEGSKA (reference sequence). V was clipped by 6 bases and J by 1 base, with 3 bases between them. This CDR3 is CSAQNTGELFF. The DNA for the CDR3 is TGCAGTGCACAGAACACCGGGGAGCTGTTTTTT.

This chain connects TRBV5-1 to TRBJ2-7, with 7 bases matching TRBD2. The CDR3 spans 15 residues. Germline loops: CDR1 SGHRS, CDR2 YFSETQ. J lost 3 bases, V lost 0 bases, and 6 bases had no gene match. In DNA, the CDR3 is TGCGCCAGCAGCTTGGGGGGGGGTGATTTCTACGAGCAGTACTTC. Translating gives CASSLGGGDFYEQYF.

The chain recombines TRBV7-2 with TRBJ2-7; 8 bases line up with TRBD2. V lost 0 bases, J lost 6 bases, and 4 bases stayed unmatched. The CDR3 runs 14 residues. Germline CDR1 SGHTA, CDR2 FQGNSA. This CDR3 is CASSLASSGSEQYF. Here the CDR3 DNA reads TGTGCCAGCAGCTTAGCGTCTAGCGGGTCCGAGCAGTACTTC.

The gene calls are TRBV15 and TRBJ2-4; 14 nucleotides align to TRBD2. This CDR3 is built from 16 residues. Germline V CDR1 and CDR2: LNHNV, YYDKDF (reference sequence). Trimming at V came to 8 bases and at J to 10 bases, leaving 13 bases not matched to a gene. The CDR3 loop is CATAAGTSGGRGIQYF. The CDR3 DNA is TGTGCCACCGCCGCCGGGACTAGCGGGGGTCGCGGGATTCAGTACTTC.

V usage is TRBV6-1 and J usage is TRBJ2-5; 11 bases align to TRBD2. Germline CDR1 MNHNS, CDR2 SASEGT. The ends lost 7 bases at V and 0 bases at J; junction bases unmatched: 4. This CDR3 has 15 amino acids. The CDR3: CASTLAGGYQETQYF. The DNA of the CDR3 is TGTGCCAGCACGCTAGCGGGGGGCTACCAAGAGACCCAGTACTTC.

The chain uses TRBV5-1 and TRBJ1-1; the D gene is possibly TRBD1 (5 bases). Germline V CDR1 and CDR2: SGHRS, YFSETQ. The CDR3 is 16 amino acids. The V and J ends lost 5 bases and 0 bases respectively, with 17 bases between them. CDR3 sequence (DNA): TGCGCCAGCAGGGTAGGAGGGGTGGGGTTGAACACTGAAGCTTTCTTT. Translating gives CASRVGGVGLNTEAFF.

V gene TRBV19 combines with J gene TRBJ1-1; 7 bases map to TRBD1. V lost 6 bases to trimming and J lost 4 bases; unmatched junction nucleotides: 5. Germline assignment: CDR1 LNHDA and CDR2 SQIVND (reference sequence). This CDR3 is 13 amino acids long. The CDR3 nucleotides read TGTGCCAGTAGCAATACAGGGGTCACTGAAGCTTTCTTT. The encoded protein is CASSNTGVTEAFF.

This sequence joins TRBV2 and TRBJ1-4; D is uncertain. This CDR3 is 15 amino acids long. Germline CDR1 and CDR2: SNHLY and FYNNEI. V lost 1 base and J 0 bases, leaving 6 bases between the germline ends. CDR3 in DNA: TGTGCCAGCAGTGAAGAACTAACAACTAATGAAAAACTGTTTTTT. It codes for CASSEELTTNEKLFF.

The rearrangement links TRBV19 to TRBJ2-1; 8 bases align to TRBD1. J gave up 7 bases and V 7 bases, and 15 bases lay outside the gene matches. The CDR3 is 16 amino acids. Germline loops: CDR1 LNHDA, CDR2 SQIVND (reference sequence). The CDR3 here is CASTSLPAGGPNEQFF. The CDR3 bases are TGTGCCAGTACCTCCCTGCCGGCAGGGGGCCCGAATGAGCAGTTCTTC.

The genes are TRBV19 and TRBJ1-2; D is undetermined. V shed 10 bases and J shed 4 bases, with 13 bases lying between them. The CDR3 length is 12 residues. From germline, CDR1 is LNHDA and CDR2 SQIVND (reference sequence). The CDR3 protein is CATSGRLYGYTF. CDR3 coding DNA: TGTGCCACCAGTGGGCGCCTCTATGGCTACACCTTC.

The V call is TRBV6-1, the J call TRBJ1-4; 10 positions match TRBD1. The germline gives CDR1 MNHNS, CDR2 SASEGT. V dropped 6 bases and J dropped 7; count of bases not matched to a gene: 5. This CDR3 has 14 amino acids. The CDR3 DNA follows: TGTGCCAGCAGGAAAGACAGGGGGCGTGAAAAACTGTTTTTT. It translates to CASRKDRGREKLFF.